The 22 T cell receptor beta chains below all came from one sample that was sequenced in a study of cytomegalovirus exposure and HLA in healthy donors. TCRdb keeps only in-frame clones here, not all; method: immunoSEQ multiplex PCR. The profile covers 100,000 to 130,000 clones, with approximately 95% appearing a single time and roughly 0.66% taken by the ten largest. The sequencing sample was made of PBMCs. All receptors derive from a woman aged 18-29 years in good health and CMV-seronegative.

This clone was observed once. The J gene is TRBJ2-1, the V gene TRBV6-1, with 10 bases fitting TRBD2. J gave up 4 bases and V 6 bases, and 6 bases lay outside the gene matches. Germline CDR1 and CDR2: MNHNS and SASEGT. The CDR3 consists of 15 residues. The CDR3 spells CASRASGGGYNEQFF. The CDR3 DNA reads as TGTGCCAGCAGGGCTAGCGGGGGAGGGTACAATGAGCAGTTCTTC.

The chain is built from TRBV5-1 and TRBJ1-2, with D possibly being TRBD1 (6 bases). The V end lost 0 bases, the J end lost 3 bases, and 12 bases lay between the germline ends. Germline V gene sequence: CDR1 SGHRS, CDR2 YFSETQ. This CDR3 comprises 15 residues. CDR3 amino acids: CASSLGGGNDYGYTF. DNA for the CDR3: TGCGCCAGCAGCTTGGGCGGGGGCAACGACTATGGCTACACCTTC. Together with reference TRBV5-1 and TRBJ1-2, the CDR3 gives the full variable domain: KAGVTQTPRYLIKTRGQQVTLSCSPISGHRSVSWYQQTPGQGLQFLFEYFSETQRNKGNFPGRFSGRQFSNSRSEMNVSTLELGDSALYLCASSLGGGNDYGYTFGSGTRLTVV.

The genes are TRBV5-6 and TRBJ1-6; D unclear. The CDR3 length is 16 residues. Trimming stripped 2 bases from V and 0 bases from J, with 9 bases between. Germline V gives CDR1 SGHDT, CDR2 YYEEEE. The CDR3 is CASSFLTSSYNSPLHF. DNA of the CDR3: TGTGCCAGCAGCTTCTTGACAAGCTCCTATAATTCACCCCTCCACTTT. Using reference TRBV5-6 and TRBJ1-6 for the parts outside the CDR3, the full variable domain is DAGVTQSPTHLIKTRGQQVTLRCSPKSGHDTVSWYQQALGQGPQFIFQYYEEEERQRGNFPDRFSGHQFPNYSSELNVNALLLGDSALYLCASSFLTSSYNSPLHFGNGTRLTVT.

The rearrangement uses TRBV6-5 and TRBJ2-3; 11 bases agree with TRBD2. The CDR3 extends over 14 amino acids. Germline V gene sequence: CDR1 MNHEY, CDR2 SVGAGI. J lost 3 bases, V lost 6 bases, and 2 bases had no gene match. The CDR3 is CASSPSGGTDTQYF. CDR3 DNA: TGTGCCAGCAGCCCTAGCGGGGGGACAGATACGCAGTATTTT.

This chain joins TRBV11-3 and TRBJ2-3; 7 bases fit TRBD2. Germline V CDR1 and CDR2: SGHNT, YENEEA. Trimming took 6 bases from V and 0 from J; bases not matched to a gene: 3. This CDR3 is built from 14 residues. DNA of the CDR3: TGTGCCAGCAGTAAGCGGGGTAGCACAGATACGCAGTATTTT. It yields the protein CASSKRGSTDTQYF.

V gene TRBV29-1 combines with J gene TRBJ2-2; 10 bases align to TRBD1. CDR3 size: 16 residues. V shed 1 base and J 5 bases; nucleotides not matched to a gene: 7. CDR1 is SQVTM, CDR2 ANQGSEA, per germline. For the CDR3, the DNA is TGCAGCGTTGAAGTCGGACAGGGGGTTAGGACCGGGGAGCTGTTTTTT. Its protein product is CSVEVGQGVRTGELFF.

In this sample, this clone turned up once. The chain carries TRBV10-3 and TRBJ1-1; TRBD1 aligns across 7 bases. Germline assignment: CDR1 ENHRY and CDR2 SYGVKD. V was pared by 2 bases and J by 0 bases, with 12 bases of the junction left unmatched. This CDR3 region has 18 residues. CDR3 in amino acids: CAISEPNPYRGLNTEAFF. The CDR3 DNA reads TGTGCCATCAGTGAGCCTAATCCCTACAGGGGTTTGAACACTGAAGCTTTCTTT.

Here the CDR3 reads CASSYPSGGSDTQYF. Written as DNA, the CDR3 is TGTGCCAGCAGCTACCCTAGCGGGGGGTCAGATACGCAGTATTTT. The chain uses TRBV5-4 and TRBJ2-3, with 11 bases lining up with TRBD2. The germline CDR1 and CDR2 sequences are SGHNT and YYREEE (reference sequence). The CDR3 is 15 amino acids. V shed 3 bases and J 4 bases; nucleotides not matched to a gene: 4.

The DNA for the CDR3 is TGTGCCAGCAGCCCCGAAACAGGGAGCTCCTACGAGCAGTACTTC. It yields the protein CASSPETGSSYEQYF. The chain links TRBV4-2 to TRBJ2-7, with D tentatively TRBD1 (6 bases). CDR1 is LGHNA, CDR2 YNFKEQ, per germline. The CDR3 length is 15 residues. V shed 4 bases and J shed 0 bases, with 13 bases lying between them.

This chain connects TRBV6-1 to TRBJ2-2; 7 nucleotides line up with TRBD2. Per germline, CDR1 MNHNS and CDR2 SASEGT. Germline trimming cut 4 bases from V and 1 base from J; bases unmatched to any gene: 3. The CDR3 runs to 15 residues. CDR3: CASSVERGNTGELFF. In DNA, the CDR3 is TGTGCCAGCAGTGTGGAGCGGGGGAACACCGGGGAGCTGTTTTTT.

V and J are TRBV29-1 and TRBJ2-3; D uncertain. CDR1 is SQVTM and CDR2 is ANQGSEA in the germline V gene. Trimming cost V 4 bases and J 2 bases, with 10 bases left between them. The CDR3 covers 13 residues. CDR3 loop: CSVGPEATDTQYF. The CDR3 DNA reads as TGCAGCGTTGGCCCCGAGGCCACAGATACGCAGTATTTT.

V gene TRBV28 combines with J gene TRBJ2-5; 7 nucleotides match TRBD2. Losses at the gene ends were 3 bases for V and 5 bases for J; bases not matched to a gene: 3. The germline V gene encodes CDR1 MDHEN and CDR2 SYDVKM. The CDR3 has 13 residues. The CDR3 region is CASSLGGDETQYF. CDR3 sequence (DNA): TGTGCCAGCAGTTTGGGAGGGGACGAGACCCAGTACTTC.

V is TRBV4-3 and J is TRBJ2-1; D may be TRBD1 (5 bases). The V and J ends lost 1 base and 4 bases respectively, with 14 bases between them. CDR3 length: 16 amino acids. Germline CDR1 is LGHNA and CDR2 is YSLEER. The CDR3 bases are TGCGCCAGCAGCCAAGTACAGGTAGGCCCTTACAATGAGCAGTTCTTC. Translation gives CASSQVQVGPYNEQFF.

The V call is TRBV6-5, the J call TRBJ2-7; possible D gene TRBD1, 6 bases. CDR3 length: 14 amino acids. Trimming took 8 bases from V and 6 from J, leaving 20 bases between them. From germline, CDR1 is MNHEY and CDR2 SVGAGI. Here the CDR3 reads CASDNRVSFSEQYF. The CDR3 nucleotides are TGTGCCAGCGACAACAGGGTCTCTTTTTCCGAGCAGTACTTC.

V and J are TRBV15 and TRBJ1-5; no definite D call. Trimming stripped 2 bases from V and 4 bases from J, with 3 bases between. Germline-derived CDR1 and CDR2 are LNHNV and YYDKDF (reference sequence). This CDR3 has 12 residues. The CDR3 DNA reads as TGTGCCACCAGCAGACAAAATCAGCCCCAGCATTTT. It encodes CATSRQNQPQHF.

The chain links TRBV5-1 to TRBJ2-1; tentatively, D is TRBD1 (6 bases). Germline loops: CDR1 SGHRS, CDR2 YFSETQ. V was pared by 0 bases and J by 7 bases, with 11 bases between. This CDR3 has 14 amino acids. CDR3 sequence: CASSLVPGVNEQFF. CDR3 bases: TGCGCCAGCAGCTTGGTTCCAGGGGTGAATGAGCAGTTCTTC.

The CDR3 nucleotides are TGCGCCAGCAGCCAAGAGGGGAGTTGGACTACGCAGTATTTT. As protein: CASSQEGSWTTQYF. This chain connects TRBV4-3 to TRBJ2-3, with a tentative D call TRBD2 (5 bases). V was shortened by 0 bases and J by 8 bases, with 12 bases between the two germline ends. Germline CDR1 is LGHNA and CDR2 is YSLEER. This CDR3 has 14 residues.

The V and J genes are TRBV7-8 and TRBJ1-1, with D possibly being TRBD1 (6 bases). This CDR3 spans 15 amino acids. In germline, CDR1 is SGHVS, CDR2 FQNEAQ. The ends were cut back, 5 bases at V and 5 bases at J, with 18 bases in the middle. CDR3 in amino acids: CASSVGTLGGTEAFF. CDR3 bases: TGTGCCAGCAGCGTCGGGACACTTGGGGGAACTGAAGCTTTCTTT.

The rearrangement uses TRBV30 and TRBJ2-1; 14 bases map to TRBD2. The germline V gene has CDR1 GTSNPN and CDR2 SVGIG (reference sequence). V gave up 1 base and J gave up 3 bases; unmatched junction bases: 8. This CDR3 spans 18 amino acids. This CDR3 is CAWSARLAGGPFYNEQFF. The CDR3 nucleotides read TGTGCCTGGAGTGCCAGACTAGCGGGGGGGCCGTTCTACAATGAGCAGTTCTTC.

V usage is TRBV7-2 and J usage is TRBJ2-7, with a possible D match to TRBD1 (6 bases). The ends were cut back, 4 bases at V and 0 bases at J, with 10 bases in the middle. This CDR3 is built from 14 residues. The germline V gene encodes CDR1 SGHTA and CDR2 FQGNSA. CDR3 loop: CASSSIGGSYEQYF. Written as DNA, the CDR3 is TGTGCCAGCAGCTCAATAGGGGGCTCCTACGAGCAGTACTTC.

The V call is TRBV5-6, the J call TRBJ2-3; no reliable D call. V lost 0 bases, J lost 0 bases, and 2 bases lay in between. Germline V CDR1 and CDR2: SGHDT, YYEEEE. The length of the CDR3 is 13 residues. The CDR3 loop reads CASSLASTDTQYF. The CDR3 coding sequence is TGTGCCAGCAGCTTGGCAAGCACAGATACGCAGTATTTT.

The chain is built from TRBV7-2 and TRBJ1-4; the D is unclear. The germline V gene has CDR1 SGHTA and CDR2 FQGNSA. This CDR3 spans 14 amino acids. V was trimmed by 1 base and J by 11 bases, leaving 14 bases between them. The CDR3 DNA sequence: TGTGCCAGCAGCTTAGAGAGGGTCGGCGAGAAACTGTTTTTT. This encodes CASSLERVGEKLFF.